The rows below give T cell receptor beta chains drawn from one sample of a study of radiation and T cells in renal cell carcinoma. The repertoire was sequenced with immunoSEQ multiplex PCR; TCRdb's copy has only in-frame clones and lacks some. The sample consists of 120,000 or so clones, 85% to 90% of them appearing once. Sample: blood, taken from a patient whose treatment included radiotherapy and nephrectomy. These receptors all stem from a woman aged 65 to 85 with renal cell carcinoma. The CDR3 runs from the conserved cysteine through the conserved F or W. A D gene is named only where the DNA matches it firmly. Size tells how often a clone was seen (once, few, many) or the class of an expanded clone, and some rows leave it out.

cdr3_nt: TGCAGCGCCTCTGACAGAGAGGAGCAGTACTTC
cdr3_aa: CSASDREEQYF
j_call: TRBJ2-7
d_call: NA
v_call: TRBV29-1
clone_size: NA

cdr3_nt: TGTGCCAGTAGTATATGGGGAAAAGAGACCCAGTACTTC
cdr3_aa: CASSIWGKETQYF
j_call: TRBJ2-5
d_call: NA
v_call: TRBV19
clone_size: NA

cdr3_nt: TGTGCCAGCAGTTGGACCGGGACAGTCAATCAGCCCCAGCATTTT
cdr3_aa: CASSWTGTVNQPQHF
j_call: TRBJ1-5
d_call: TRBD1
v_call: TRBV6-1
clone_size: NA

cdr3_nt: TGCGCCAGCAGCTTGGAGGGCGGCTCCTACAATGAGCAGTTCTTC
cdr3_aa: CASSLEGGSYNEQFF
j_call: TRBJ2-1
d_call: NA
v_call: TRBV5-1
clone_size: NA

cdr3_nt: TGCGCCAGCAGCTTGGATGTAGGGGACAATCAGCCCCAGCATTTT
cdr3_aa: CASSLDVGDNQPQHF
j_call: TRBJ1-5
d_call: NA
v_call: TRBV5-1
clone_size: NA

cdr3_nt: TGCGCCAGCAGCAGGGACCAGGGAGGGGATGAGCAGTTCTTC
cdr3_aa: CASSRDQGGDEQFF
j_call: TRBJ2-1
d_call: TRBD2
v_call: TRBV5-1
clone_size: NA

cdr3_nt: TGTGCCAGCAGCGTCCGGGACAGGTCCAATGAGCAGTTCTTC
cdr3_aa: CASSVRDRSNEQFF
j_call: TRBJ2-1
d_call: TRBD1
v_call: TRBV9
clone_size: NA

cdr3_nt: TGTGCCAGCAGCGTAGGAGAAGGGCGAAGTCAGCCCCAGCATTTT
cdr3_aa: CASSVGEGRSQPQHF
j_call: TRBJ1-5
d_call: NA
v_call: TRBV9
clone_size: once

cdr3_nt: TGTGCCAGCAGTGAGGGCAGGGGGCTGGAGACCCAGTACTTC
cdr3_aa: CASSEGRGLETQYF
j_call: TRBJ2-5
d_call: TRBD1
v_call: TRBV2
clone_size: NA

cdr3_nt: TGTGCCAGCAGCGACCCCAGGGGAGCTAACTATGGCTACACCTTC
cdr3_aa: CASSDPRGANYGYTF
j_call: TRBJ1-2
d_call: NA
v_call: TRBV11-2
clone_size: NA

cdr3_nt: TGTGCCAGCAGCGCGGCGGCGGGGGCAGGCGGGGAGCTGTTTTTT
cdr3_aa: CASSAAAGAGGELFF
j_call: TRBJ2-2
d_call: NA
v_call: TRBV6-4
clone_size: NA

cdr3_nt: TGTGCCAGCAGCTTGAGTCTCTTGGGCACGTTCTATGGCTACACCTTC
cdr3_aa: CASSLSLLGTFYGYTF
j_call: TRBJ1-2
d_call: NA
v_call: TRBV11-3
clone_size: NA

cdr3_nt: TGCGCCAGCCGAAACCGACAGGGGGCGCGTTTGGAAACCGGGGAGCTGTTTTTT
cdr3_aa: CASRNRQGARLETGELFF
j_call: TRBJ2-2
d_call: TRBD1
v_call: TRBV5-1
clone_size: NA

cdr3_nt: TGTGCCAGCGGGAGCAATCAGCCCCAGCATTTT
cdr3_aa: CASGSNQPQHF
j_call: TRBJ1-5
d_call: NA
v_call: TRBV7-2
clone_size: NA

cdr3_nt: TGTGCCAGCAGTTTACTAGCGGGGGGGCCCGGGACGCAGTTCTTC
cdr3_aa: CASSLLAGGPGTQFF
j_call: TRBJ2-1
d_call: TRBD2
v_call: TRBV27
clone_size: NA

cdr3_nt: TGTGCCAGCAGCCAATTGGACAGGGGGATCACTGAAGCTTTCTTT
cdr3_aa: CASSQLDRGITEAFF
j_call: TRBJ1-1
d_call: TRBD1
v_call: TRBV7-2
clone_size: NA

cdr3_nt: TGTGCCAGCTCTCCGACAGGGGGCAGAAGCACCTTC
cdr3_aa: CASSPTGGRSTF
j_call: TRBJ1-2
d_call: TRBD1
v_call: TRBV18
clone_size: once

cdr3_nt: TGTGCCAGCAGGGGTGACAGATCCTCTTGGGAGCAGTACTTC
cdr3_aa: CASRGDRSSWEQYF
j_call: TRBJ2-7
d_call: NA
v_call: TRBV2
clone_size: NA

cdr3_nt: TGCGCCAGCAGCTTAGGGCTCTCTCTAATGAACACTGAAGCTTTCTTT
cdr3_aa: CASSLGLSLMNTEAFF
j_call: TRBJ1-1
d_call: NA
v_call: TRBV5-1
clone_size: NA

cdr3_nt: TGTGCCATCAGCGTCCAACAGGGGGACTATGGCTACACCTTC
cdr3_aa: CAISVQQGDYGYTF
j_call: TRBJ1-2
d_call: TRBD1
v_call: TRBV10-3
clone_size: NA

cdr3_nt: TGTGCCAGCAGCTCGCCGGGGAGGGGAGGCGACGAGCAGTACTTC
cdr3_aa: CASSSPGRGGDEQYF
j_call: TRBJ2-7
d_call: TRBD2
v_call: TRBV5-4
clone_size: NA

cdr3_nt: TGTGCCAGCAGCCCGCGGGGGGGCACAGATACGCAGTATTTT
cdr3_aa: CASSPRGGTDTQYF
j_call: TRBJ2-3
d_call: TRBD2
v_call: TRBV2
clone_size: NA

cdr3_nt: TGTGCCAGCAGTTACGGGGCTGGCTACACCTTC
cdr3_aa: CASSYGAGYTF
j_call: TRBJ1-2
d_call: NA
v_call: TRBV6-5
clone_size: NA

cdr3_nt: TGTGCCAGCAGCTTGGACAGGGGGGTAGATACGCAGTATTTT
cdr3_aa: CASSLDRGVDTQYF
j_call: TRBJ2-3
d_call: TRBD1
v_call: TRBV5-5
clone_size: once

cdr3_nt: TGCGCCAGCAGCCCAGGCCCCGGCTACGAGCAGTACTTC
cdr3_aa: CASSPGPGYEQYF
j_call: TRBJ2-7
d_call: NA
v_call: TRBV5-1
clone_size: NA

cdr3_nt: TGTGCCAGTAGTATTGAAGTTGGGACCCACGAGCAGTACTTC
cdr3_aa: CASSIEVGTHEQYF
j_call: TRBJ2-7
d_call: NA
v_call: TRBV19
clone_size: NA

cdr3_nt: TGTGCCAGCAGCTTATACTCAGGGCAAGCCCCTGGAGGCTACACCTTC
cdr3_aa: CASSLYSGQAPGGYTF
j_call: TRBJ1-2
d_call: NA
v_call: TRBV7-2
clone_size: NA

cdr3_nt: TGTGCCAGTATAGGTCCGGGCAATGGCTACACCTTC
cdr3_aa: CASIGPGNGYTF
j_call: TRBJ1-2
d_call: NA
v_call: TRBV19
clone_size: NA

cdr3_nt: TGTGCCAGCAGCGTAGCTCTAGCGGGGGGGTTCTACAATGAGCAGTTCTTC
cdr3_aa: CASSVALAGGFYNEQFF
j_call: TRBJ2-1
d_call: TRBD2
v_call: TRBV9
clone_size: NA

cdr3_nt: TGCGCCAGCAGCCCTTCGGGGGACAGGGGAGGCTATGGCTACACCTTC
cdr3_aa: CASSPSGDRGGYGYTF
j_call: TRBJ1-2
d_call: TRBD1
v_call: TRBV5-1
clone_size: NA

cdr3_nt: TGTGCCAGCAGTGAAGCGCCGGGGGCTGGAAACACCATATATTTT
cdr3_aa: CASSEAPGAGNTIYF
j_call: TRBJ1-3
d_call: NA
v_call: TRBV6-1
clone_size: NA

cdr3_nt: TGTGCCAGCAGCGCGCGGGCGGGGAACTCCTACAATGAGCAGTTCTTC
cdr3_aa: CASSARAGNSYNEQFF
j_call: TRBJ2-1
d_call: NA
v_call: TRBV13
clone_size: NA

cdr3_nt: TGTGCCAGCAGACGCCGGAGCGGGGGTTACGAGCAGTACTTC
cdr3_aa: CASRRRSGGYEQYF
j_call: TRBJ2-7
d_call: TRBD2
v_call: TRBV11-1
clone_size: NA

cdr3_nt: TGTGCCAGCAGCGGCAGGGCCTTGGGGAGCACAGATACGCAGTATTTT
cdr3_aa: CASSGRALGSTDTQYF
j_call: TRBJ2-3
d_call: NA
v_call: TRBV9
clone_size: NA

cdr3_nt: TGTGCCAGCAGCCCAAGACAGACGGATCAGCCCCAGCATTTT
cdr3_aa: CASSPRQTDQPQHF
j_call: TRBJ1-5
d_call: NA
v_call: TRBV9
clone_size: NA